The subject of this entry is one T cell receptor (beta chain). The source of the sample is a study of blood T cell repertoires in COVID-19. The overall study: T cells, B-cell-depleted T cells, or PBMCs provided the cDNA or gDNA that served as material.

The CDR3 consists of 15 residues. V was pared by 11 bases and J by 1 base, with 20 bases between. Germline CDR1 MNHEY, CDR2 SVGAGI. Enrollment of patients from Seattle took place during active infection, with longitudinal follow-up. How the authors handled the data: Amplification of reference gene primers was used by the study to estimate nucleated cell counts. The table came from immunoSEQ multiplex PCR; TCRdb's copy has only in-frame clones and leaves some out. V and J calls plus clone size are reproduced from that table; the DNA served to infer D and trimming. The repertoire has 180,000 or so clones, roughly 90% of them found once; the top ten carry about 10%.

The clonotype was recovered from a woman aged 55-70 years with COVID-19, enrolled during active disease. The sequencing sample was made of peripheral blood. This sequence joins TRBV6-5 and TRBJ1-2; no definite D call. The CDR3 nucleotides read TGTGCCTCGAGGAGCCAGCTTGCTATTAACTATGGCTACACCTTC. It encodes CASRSQLAINYGYTF.